The subject of this entry is one TCR beta chain. The PCR used 60 Vbeta and 13 Jbeta primers. The repertoire was sequenced with immunoSEQ multiplex PCR; TCRdb's copy has only in-frame clones and lacks some. The table includes 150,000 to 200,000 clones, more than 75% detected once. This entry comes from a study of cytomegalovirus exposure and HLA in healthy donors. This CDR3 spans 15 amino acids. Looked up from germline, CDR1 is SGHRS and CDR2 is YFSETQ. The V end lost 4 bases, the J end lost 6 bases, and 20 bases lay between the germline ends. The chain uses TRBV5-1 and TRBJ2-7; D may be TRBD1 (7 bases). The clonotype comes from a girl aged 2 to 10 in good health and CMV-seropositive. The material sequenced was PBMCs. As DNA, the CDR3 is TGCGCCAGCAGCCTGGGACAGAAAAAAGCGGGCGAGCAGTACTTC. This encodes CASSLGQKKAGEQYF.